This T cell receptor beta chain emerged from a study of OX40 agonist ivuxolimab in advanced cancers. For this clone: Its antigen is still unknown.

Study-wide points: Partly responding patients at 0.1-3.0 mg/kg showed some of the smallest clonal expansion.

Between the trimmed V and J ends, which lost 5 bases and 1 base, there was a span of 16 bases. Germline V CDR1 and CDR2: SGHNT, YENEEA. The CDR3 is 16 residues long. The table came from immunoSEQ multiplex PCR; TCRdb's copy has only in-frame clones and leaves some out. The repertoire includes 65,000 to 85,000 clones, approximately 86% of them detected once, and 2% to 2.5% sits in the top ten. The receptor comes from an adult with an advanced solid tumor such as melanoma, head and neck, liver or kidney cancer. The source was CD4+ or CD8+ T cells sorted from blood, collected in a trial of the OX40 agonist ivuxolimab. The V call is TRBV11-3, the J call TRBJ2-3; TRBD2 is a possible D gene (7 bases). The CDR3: CASSLMGGAGTDTQYF. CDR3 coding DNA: TGTGCCAGCAGCCTCATGGGGGGGGCCGGCACAGATACGCAGTATTTT.